This T cell receptor (beta chain) emerged from a study of T cells after posttransplantation cyclophosphamide. For this clone: What it recognizes is unknown.

The CDR3 is 19 amino acids. Germline V gene lookup returns CDR1 LGHNA and CDR2 YNFKEQ. Trimming pared 3 bases from V and 0 bases from J, leaving 18 bases between. Method: immunoSEQ multiplex PCR; TCRdb's copy keeps in-frame clones and lacks some. In the table there are about 53,000 clones, roughly 84% of which are singletons. Study-level points and caveats: Later post-transplant blood repertoires were often dominated by donor CD8+ memory clones. After PTCy, TRB diversity resembled that of CNI/methotrexate controls. TRB overlap between skin or GI tissue T cells and blood was limited.

The origin of this receptor is a man aged 30 to 39 with a blood cancer, CMV-positive, and with a related stem cell donor. What was sequenced was PBMCs. This chain uses TRBV4-2 with TRBJ2-6; D perhaps matches TRBD2 (6 bases). This CDR3 reads CASSQEGSPGSSGANVLTF. In DNA form, the CDR3 reads TGTGCCAGCAGCCAGGAGGGGTCCCCTGGATCCTCTGGGGCCAACGTCCTGACTTTC.